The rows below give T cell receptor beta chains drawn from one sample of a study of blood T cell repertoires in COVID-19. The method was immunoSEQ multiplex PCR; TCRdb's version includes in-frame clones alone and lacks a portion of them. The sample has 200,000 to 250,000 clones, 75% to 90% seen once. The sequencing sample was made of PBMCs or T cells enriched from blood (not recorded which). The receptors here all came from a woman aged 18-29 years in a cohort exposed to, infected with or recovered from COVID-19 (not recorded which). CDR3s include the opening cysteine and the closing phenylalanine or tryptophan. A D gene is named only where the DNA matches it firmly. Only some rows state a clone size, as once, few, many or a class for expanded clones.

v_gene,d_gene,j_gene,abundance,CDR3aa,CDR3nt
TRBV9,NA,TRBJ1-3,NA,CASSVALLGLSSGNTIYF,TGTGCCAGCAGCGTAGCGCTATTGGGGCTAAGCTCTGGAAACACCATATATTTT
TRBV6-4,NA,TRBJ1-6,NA,CASSERIRGNSPLHF,TGTGCCAGCAGTGAGAGAATCAGGGGTAATTCACCCCTCCACTTT
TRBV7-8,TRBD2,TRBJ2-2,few,CASSLTTTSGGIWELFF,TGTGCCAGCAGCTTAACGACCACTAGCGGGGGGATCTGGGAGCTGTTTTTT
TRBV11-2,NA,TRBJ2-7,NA,CASSSFDSYEQYF,TGTGCCAGCAGCTCTTTCGACAGTTACGAGCAGTACTTC
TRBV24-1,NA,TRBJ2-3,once,CATSDLPSGADTQYF,TGTGCCACCAGTGACCTCCCGTCGGGGGCAGATACGCAGTATTTT
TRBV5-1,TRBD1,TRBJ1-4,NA,CASSLGQGASYEKLFF,TGCGCCAGCAGCTTGGGACAGGGGGCTTCCTATGAAAAACTGTTTTTT
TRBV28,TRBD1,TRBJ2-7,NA,CASSLTGTGSYYEQYF,TGTGCCAGCAGCCTGACCGGGACAGGGTCCTACTACGAGCAGTACTTC
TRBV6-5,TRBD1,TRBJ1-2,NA,CASSPGQGRGYTF,TGTGCCAGCAGTCCCGGACAGGGTCGGGGCTACACCTTC
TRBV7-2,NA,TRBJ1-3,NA,CASSLQARSGNTIYF,TGTGCCAGCAGCTTACAAGCTCGCTCTGGAAACACCATATATTTT
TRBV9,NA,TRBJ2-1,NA,CASSVEGVASYNEQFF,TGTGCCAGCAGCGTAGAGGGAGTGGCTAGCTACAATGAGCAGTTCTTC
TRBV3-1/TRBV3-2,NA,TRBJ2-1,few,CASSQDSGYNEQFF,TGTGCCAGCAGCCAAGATTCAGGCTACAATGAGCAGTTCTTC
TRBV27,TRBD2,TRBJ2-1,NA,CASSLRLAGGGTYNEQFF,TGTGCCAGCAGTTTACGACTAGCGGGAGGCGGAACTTACAATGAGCAGTTCTTC
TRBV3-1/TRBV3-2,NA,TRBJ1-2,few,CASSQDSNYGYTF,TGTGCCAGCAGCCAAGATTCAAACTATGGCTACACCTTC
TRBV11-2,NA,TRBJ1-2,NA,CASSSGVGYGYTF,TGTGCCAGCAGCTCAGGGGTTGGCTATGGCTACACCTTC
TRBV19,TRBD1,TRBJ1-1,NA,CASSIRGRQGAGEAFF,TGTGCCAGTAGTATAAGAGGGAGACAGGGGGCGGGTGAAGCTTTCTTT
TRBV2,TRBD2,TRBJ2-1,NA,CASSETSGGAREQFF,TGTGCCAGCAGTGAGACTAGCGGGGGGGCACGAGAGCAGTTCTTC
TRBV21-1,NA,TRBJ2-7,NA,CASSRKNRGQYF,TGTGCCAGCAGCCGTAAAAACAGGGGCCAGTACTTC
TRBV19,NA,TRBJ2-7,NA,CASSIQVLFRGSYEQYF,TGTGCCAGTAGTATACAGGTCCTTTTTCGGGGCTCCTACGAGCAGTACTTC
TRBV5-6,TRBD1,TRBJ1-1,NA,CASSLAGAGGQRTEAFF,TGTGCCAGCAGCTTGGCCGGGGCAGGGGGCCAACGGACTGAAGCTTTCTTT
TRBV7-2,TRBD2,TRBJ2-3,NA,CASSPQREKAQYF,TGTGCCAGCAGCCCACAGCGGGAGAAGGCACAGTATTTT
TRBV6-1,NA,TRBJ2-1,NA,CASSEAERNEQFF,TGTGCCAGCAGTGAAGCCGAGCGCAATGAGCAGTTCTTC
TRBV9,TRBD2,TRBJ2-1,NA,CASSVARSGGERTNEQFF,TGTGCCAGCAGCGTAGCCCGCTCTGGGGGGGAGCGGACCAATGAGCAGTTCTTC
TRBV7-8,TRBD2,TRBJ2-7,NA,CASSPPKRETISEQYF,TGTGCCAGCAGCCCCCCTAAGCGGGAGACCATCTCCGAGCAGTACTTC
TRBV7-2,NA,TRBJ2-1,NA,CASSLDKSSYNEQFF,TGTGCCAGCAGCTTAGATAAGAGCTCCTACAATGAGCAGTTCTTC
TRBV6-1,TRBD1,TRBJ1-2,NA,CASSEGTGNYGYTF,TGTGCCAGCAGTGAAGGGACAGGGAACTATGGCTACACCTTC
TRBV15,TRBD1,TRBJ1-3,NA,CATSPDRAFPGNTIYF,TGTGCCACCTCCCCCGACAGGGCTTTCCCTGGAAACACCATATATTTT
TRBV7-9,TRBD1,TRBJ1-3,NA,CASSRGQGAGNTIYF,TGTGCCAGCAGCCGGGGACAGGGCGCTGGAAACACCATATATTTT
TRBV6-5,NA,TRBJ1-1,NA,CASSAGANGREAFF,TGTGCCAGCAGCGCAGGGGCCAACGGAAGGGAAGCTTTCTTT
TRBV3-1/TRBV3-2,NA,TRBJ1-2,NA,CASSQEESGVVYGYTF,TGTGCCAGCAGCCAAGAAGAGTCGGGGGTGGTCTATGGCTACACCTTC
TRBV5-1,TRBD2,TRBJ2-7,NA,CASSSAAAGDSYEQYF,TGCGCCAGCAGCTCGGCGGCGGCGGGGGACTCCTACGAGCAGTACTTC
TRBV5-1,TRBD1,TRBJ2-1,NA,CASSSPRQGTNEQFF,TGCGCCAGCAGCTCCCCGAGACAGGGCACGAATGAGCAGTTCTTC
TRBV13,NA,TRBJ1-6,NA,CASSLTAGARGSPLHF,TGTGCCAGCAGCCTAACGGCAGGGGCTAGAGGTTCACCCCTCCACTTT
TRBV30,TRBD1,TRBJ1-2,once,CAWSDIGQARNYGYTF,TGTGCCTGGAGTGATATAGGACAGGCGCGTAACTATGGCTACACCTTC
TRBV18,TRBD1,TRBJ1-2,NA,CASSPDRMEGYTF,TGTGCCAGCTCACCGGACAGGATGGAAGGCTACACCTTC
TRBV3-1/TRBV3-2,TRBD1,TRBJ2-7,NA,CASSQGLTGGNEQYF,TGTGCCAGCAGCCAAGGATTAACAGGGGGCAACGAGCAGTACTTC
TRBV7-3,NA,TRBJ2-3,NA,CASSLKGEDTQYF,TGTGCCAGCAGCTTAAAGGGGGAAGATACGCAGTATTTT
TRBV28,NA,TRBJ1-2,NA,CASSLGRGNYGYTF,TGTGCCAGCAGTTTAGGGAGGGGGAACTATGGCTACACCTTC
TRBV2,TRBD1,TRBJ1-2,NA,CASKDRGYGYTF,TGTGCCAGCAAAGACAGGGGCTATGGCTACACCTTC
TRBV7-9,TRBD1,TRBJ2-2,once,CASSPELGTGGADGELFF,TGTGCCAGCAGCCCGGAGCTCGGGACAGGGGGCGCCGACGGGGAGCTGTTTTTT
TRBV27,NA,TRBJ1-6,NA,CASSLARGDNSPLHF,TGTGCCAGCAGTTTGGCCAGAGGCGATAATTCACCCCTCCACTTT
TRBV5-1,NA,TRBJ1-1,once,CASSRDTLNTEAFF,TGCGCCAGCAGCAGGGACACTCTGAACACTGAAGCTTTCTTT
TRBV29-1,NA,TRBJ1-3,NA,CSVGAVTSGNTIYF,TGCAGCGTTGGGGCAGTAACCTCTGGAAACACCATATATTTT
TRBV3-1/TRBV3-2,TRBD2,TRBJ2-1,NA,CASRLAGGNEQFF,TGTGCCAGCAGACTAGCGGGGGGGAATGAGCAGTTCTTC
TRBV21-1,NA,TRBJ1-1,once,CASSAVEGPNTEAFF,TGTGCCAGCTCCGCGGTCGAGGGTCCTAACACTGAAGCTTTCTTT
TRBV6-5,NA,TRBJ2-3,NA,CASKAAWAGDTQYF,TGTGCCAGCAAAGCGGCATGGGCGGGAGATACGCAGTATTTT
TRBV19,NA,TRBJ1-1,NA,CASSMTTGSEAFF,TGTGCCAGTAGTATGACTACAGGGTCTGAAGCTTTCTTT
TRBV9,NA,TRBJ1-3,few,CASSVGGLNGNTIYF,TGTGCCAGCAGCGTGGGGGGGCTCAATGGAAACACCATATATTTT
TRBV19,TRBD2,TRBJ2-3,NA,CATKWGGDTQYF,TGTGCCACCAAGTGGGGGGGTGATACGCAGTATTTT
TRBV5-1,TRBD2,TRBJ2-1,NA,CASSLAGTSYNEQFF,TGCGCCAGCAGCTTGGCCGGGACTAGCTACAATGAGCAGTTCTTC
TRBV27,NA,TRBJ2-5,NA,CASSLEGEETQYF,TGTGCCAGCAGTTTAGAAGGAGAAGAGACCCAGTACTTC